The text below deals with one T cell receptor beta chain. The source of the sample is a study of T-cell reconstitution after alpha-beta-depleted transplantation in children. The CDR3 extends over 14 amino acids. Trimming removed 0 bases from V and 9 bases from J, with 12 bases in between. Germline V gives CDR1 MNHEY, CDR2 SVGAGI. The TCRbeta library incorporated unique molecular identifiers. TCRdb re-analysed the PCR reads in MiXCR, keeping a single row per CDR3 protein. This sample has roughly 500,000 distinct CDR3 sequences, with around 16% found just once. This material consisted of PBMCs from the stem cell graft donor, taken from the stem cell graft. The receptor comes from a human donor who donated a stem cell graft to a child with acute lymphoblastic leukemia. The chain has TRBV6-5 and TRBJ2-1; no reliable D call. The CDR3 loop is CASSYSSGATEQFF. The CDR3 bases are TGTGCCAGCAGTTACTCGAGTGGAGCCACTGAGCAGTTCTTC.